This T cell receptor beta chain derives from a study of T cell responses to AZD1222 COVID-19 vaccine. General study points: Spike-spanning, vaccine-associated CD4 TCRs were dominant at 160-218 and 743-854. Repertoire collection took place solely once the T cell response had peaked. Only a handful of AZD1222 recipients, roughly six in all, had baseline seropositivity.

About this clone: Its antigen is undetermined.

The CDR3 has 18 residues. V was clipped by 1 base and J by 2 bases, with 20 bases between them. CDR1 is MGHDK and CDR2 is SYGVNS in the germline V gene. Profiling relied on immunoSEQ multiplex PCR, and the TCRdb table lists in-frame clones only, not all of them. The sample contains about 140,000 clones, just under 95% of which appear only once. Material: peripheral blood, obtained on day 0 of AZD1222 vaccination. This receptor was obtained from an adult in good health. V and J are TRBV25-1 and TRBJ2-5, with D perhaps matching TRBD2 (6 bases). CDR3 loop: CASSESYSGTATQETQYF. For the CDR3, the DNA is TGTGCCAGCAGTGAATCGTACTCCGGGACTGCCACTCAAGAGACCCAGTACTTC.